These T cell receptor beta chains were read from a single sample in a study of multiple sclerosis patients with progressive multifocal leukoencephalopathy. Produced via immunoSEQ multiplex PCR; TCRdb's table is partial and in-frame only. The table records 24,000 or so clones, 91% of them present only once. The material was PBMCs, obtained from a patient treated with natalizumab. Receptor source: a man younger than 45 with multiple sclerosis. Both conserved end residues are part of each CDR3. The order of the fields is V gene, clone size, D gene, J gene, CDR3 protein, CDR3 DNA. A D gene is named only where the DNA matches it firmly. A clone size is listed for some rows: how often the clone was seen (once, few, many), or a class if it is expanded.

TRBV7-9	few	-	TRBJ2-3	CARGQLRTDTQYF	TGTGCCAGAGGACAGCTACGCACAGATACGCAGTATTTT
TRBV5-1	-	-	TRBJ1-3	CASSWSLQSLSGNTIYF	TGCGCCAGCAGCTGGAGCCTGCAGTCACTATCTGGAAACACCATATATTTT
TRBV11-3	-	-	TRBJ2-1	CASSLLNNEQFF	TGTGCCAGCAGCTTACTGAACAATGAGCAGTTCTTC
TRBV6-5	once	-	TRBJ2-7	CASRGVYEQYF	TGTGCCAGCAGGGGGGTCTACGAGCAGTACTTC
TRBV6-5	-	-	TRBJ1-1	CASSYSAVNTEAFF	TGTGCCAGCAGTTACTCTGCGGTGAACACTGAAGCTTTCTTT
TRBV18	-	TRBD1	TRBJ1-5	CASSPGQGSNQPQHF	TGTGCCAGCTCACCGGGACAGGGGAGCAATCAGCCCCAGCATTTT
TRBV7-3	-	TRBD2	TRBJ2-5	CASSESGSGTQYF	TGTGCCAGCAGCGAAAGCGGGAGCGGGACCCAGTACTTC
TRBV6-5	few	TRBD2	TRBJ2-5	CASSRTSGRETQYF	TGTGCCAGCAGCCGGACTAGCGGGAGGGAGACCCAGTACTTC
TRBV2	once	-	TRBJ1-2	CASSEQQIYGYTF	TGTGCCAGCAGTGAACAACAGATCTATGGCTACACCTTC
TRBV4-3	-	-	TRBJ1-3	CASSDGTLNTIYF	TGCGCCAGCAGCGACGGGACGCTGAACACCATATATTTT
TRBV10-3	-	-	TRBJ1-2	CAISEWQTYGYTF	TGTGCCATCAGTGAGTGGCAGACCTATGGCTACACCTTC
TRBV5-1	-	-	TRBJ2-7	CASSLNPVSSYEQYF	TGCGCCAGCAGCTTGAATCCTGTCAGCTCCTACGAGCAGTACTTC
TRBV4-2	-	-	TRBJ2-3	CASSPPSQRTDTQYF	TGTGCCAGCAGCCCCCCCTCCCAAAGAACAGATACGCAGTATTTT
TRBV9	-	-	TRBJ2-3	CASSFSGGVQGGTQYF	TGTGCCAGCAGCTTTTCCGGCGGAGTCCAGGGCGGTACGCAGTATTTT
TRBV21-1	few	-	TRBJ2-7	CASSTRDRGNEQYF	TGTGCCAGCAGCACCCGTGACAGGGGCAACGAGCAGTACTTC
TRBV6-4	-	-	TRBJ2-3	CASSEKGETDTQYF	TGTGCCAGCAGTGAAAAGGGGGAAACAGATACGCAGTATTTT
TRBV2	-	-	TRBJ1-2	CASAEDVRQSYTF	TGTGCCAGCGCGGAGGACGTCCGTCAAAGCTACACCTTC
TRBV11-2	-	-	TRBJ2-5	CASSYQMGRETQYF	TGTGCCAGCAGCTACCAAATGGGGCGAGAGACCCAGTACTTC
TRBV7-9	once	-	TRBJ1-1	CASSPARGWNTEAFF	TGTGCCAGCAGCCCGGCCAGGGGATGGAACACTGAAGCTTTCTTT
TRBV9	-	-	TRBJ2-1	CASSVTPGTNEQFF	TGTGCCAGCAGCGTAACCCCTGGGACCAATGAGCAGTTCTTC
TRBV11-2	-	TRBD2	TRBJ2-5	CASSPSARLAGEQYF	TGTGCCAGCAGCCCTAGCGCTCGACTAGCGGGGGAGCAGTACTTC
TRBV2	-	TRBD2	TRBJ2-3	CASSERSGLAVGDTQYF	TGTGCCAGCAGTGAAAGATCCGGACTAGCGGTTGGCGATACGCAGTATTTT
TRBV5-6	-	-	TRBJ1-2	CASSFNEVPIGYTF	TGTGCCAGCAGCTTCAACGAGGTTCCTATCGGCTACACCTTC
TRBV10-2	once	-	TRBJ2-1	CASRVRQGGYEQFF	TGCGCCAGCAGGGTCCGACAGGGAGGCTATGAGCAGTTCTTC
TRBV7-2	-	-	TRBJ1-2	CASSWGRDYGYTF	TGTGCCAGCAGTTGGGGGAGAGACTATGGCTACACCTTC
TRBV18	-	-	TRBJ2-1	CASSPVTGRDTYNEQFF	TGTGCCAGCTCACCAGTTACAGGGCGGGACACCTACAATGAGCAGTTCTTC